The clone carrying this TCR beta chain was detected many times. The sample comes from a study of glioma-infiltrating T cells. In germline, CDR1 is MGHRA, CDR2 YSYEKL. The CDR3 is 20 residues long. With 1 base removed from V and 5 bases from J, the gap between germline ends came to 28 bases. Amplification of TCR alpha and beta CDR3 regions from RNA used iRepertoire nested multiplex PCR. TCRdb re-called the multiplex PCR reads through MiXCR, storing one row per CDR3 protein. The profile shows about 110,000 distinct CDR3 sequences, less than 30% of them singletons. The sequenced sample consisted of glioma tissue, nonneoplastic brain tissue, or PBMCs (not recorded which). The TCR comes from a human donor with low-grade glioma or glioblastoma, undergoing nonglioma brain surgery, or in good health (not recorded which). V and J are TRBV4-1 and TRBJ2-3; weak D call: TRBD2 (6 bases). The CDR3 DNA sequence: TGCGCCAGCAGCCAAGTGACAGTGGCTTGGGCTAGCGCCCTCGGAGATACGCAGTATTTT. Its translation: CASSQVTVAWASALGDTQYF.